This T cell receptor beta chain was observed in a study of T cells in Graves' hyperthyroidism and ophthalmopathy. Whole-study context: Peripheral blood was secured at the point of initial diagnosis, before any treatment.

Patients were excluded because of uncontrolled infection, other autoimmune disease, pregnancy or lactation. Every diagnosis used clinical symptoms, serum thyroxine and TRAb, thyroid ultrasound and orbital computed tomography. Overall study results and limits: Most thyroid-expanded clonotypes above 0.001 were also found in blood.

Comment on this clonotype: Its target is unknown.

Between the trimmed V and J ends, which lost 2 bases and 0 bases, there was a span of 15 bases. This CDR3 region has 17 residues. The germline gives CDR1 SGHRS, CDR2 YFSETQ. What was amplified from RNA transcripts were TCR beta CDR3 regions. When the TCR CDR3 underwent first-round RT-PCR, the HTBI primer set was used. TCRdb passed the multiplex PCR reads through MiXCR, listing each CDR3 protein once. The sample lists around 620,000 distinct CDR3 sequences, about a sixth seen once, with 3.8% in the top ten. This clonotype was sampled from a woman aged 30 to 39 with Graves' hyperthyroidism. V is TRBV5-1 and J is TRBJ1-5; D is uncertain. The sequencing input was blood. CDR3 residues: CASSFFPAGNSNQPQHF. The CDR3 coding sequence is TGCGCCAGCAGCTTTTTTCCCGCGGGGAATAGCAATCAGCCCCAGCATTTT.